This TCR beta chain was recorded in a study of T cell responses to AZD1222 COVID-19 vaccine. Study-level points and caveats: Seropositive AZD1222 recipients at baseline numbered only five to seven.

Trimming removed 7 bases at V and 3 bases at J, with 13 bases between. The CDR3 runs 13 residues. The V gene's germline CDR1 is MNHEY and CDR2 SVGAGI. Using immunoSEQ multiplex PCR, the repertoire was profiled, and TCRdb retains in-frame clones only, with some absent. The sample carries over 85,000 clones, about 88% recorded once. Worth noting for this clone: The antigen is unknown.

V and J are TRBV6-5 and TRBJ2-7; D gene uncertain. The TCR was taken from an adult who received the AZD1222 COVID-19 vaccine. The specimen comprised peripheral blood, sampled 28 days after the second AZD1222 dose. CDR3 nucleotide sequence: TGTGCCAGCACCTACCTGGACGGCTACGAGCAGTACTTC. Translated, it gives CASTYLDGYEQYF.